This T cell receptor (beta chain) emerged from a study of cytomegalovirus exposure and HLA in healthy donors. Germline assignment: CDR1 MGHRA and CDR2 YSYEKL. V was pared by 0 bases and J by 2 bases, with 2 bases between. The CDR3 runs 12 residues. This PCR relied on a set of 60 Vbeta primers and 13 Jbeta primers. This table comes from immunoSEQ multiplex PCR, and its TCRdb copy is limited to in-frame clones, with some not included. The sample lists about 190,000 clones, about 84% occurring once. A single count supports this clone. The same CDR3 is also encoded by other DNA sequences in this sample. Sequences were obtained from PBMCs. This receptor was obtained from a man aged 50-60 years in good health and CMV-seronegative. The chain combines TRBV4-1 with TRBJ2-7; D uncertain. In DNA, the CDR3 is TGCGCCAGCAGCCAAGATACCTACGAGCAGTACTTC. Its protein product is CASSQDTYEQYF.